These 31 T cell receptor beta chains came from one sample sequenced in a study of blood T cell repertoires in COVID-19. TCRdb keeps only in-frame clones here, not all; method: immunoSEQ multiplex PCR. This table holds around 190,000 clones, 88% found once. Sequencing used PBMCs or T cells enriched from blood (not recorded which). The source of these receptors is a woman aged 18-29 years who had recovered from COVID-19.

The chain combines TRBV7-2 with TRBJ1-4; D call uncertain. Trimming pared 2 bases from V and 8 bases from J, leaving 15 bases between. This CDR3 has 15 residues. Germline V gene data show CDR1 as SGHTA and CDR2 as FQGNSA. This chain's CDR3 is CASSLLRQAGEKLFF. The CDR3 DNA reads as TGTGCCAGCAGCTTACTGCGTCAGGCGGGGGAAAAACTGTTTTTT.

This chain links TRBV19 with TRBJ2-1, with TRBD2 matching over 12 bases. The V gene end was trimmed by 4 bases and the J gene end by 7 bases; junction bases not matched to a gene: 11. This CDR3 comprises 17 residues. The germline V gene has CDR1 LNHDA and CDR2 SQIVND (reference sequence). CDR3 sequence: CASSTPLAGGPSNEQFF. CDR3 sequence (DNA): TGTGCCAGTAGTACGCCGCTAGCGGGAGGGCCCTCGAATGAGCAGTTCTTC.

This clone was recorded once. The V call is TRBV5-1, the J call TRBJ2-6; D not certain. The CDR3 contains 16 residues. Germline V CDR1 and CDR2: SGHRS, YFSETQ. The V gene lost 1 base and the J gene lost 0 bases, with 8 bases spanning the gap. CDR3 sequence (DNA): TGCGCCAGCAGCTTGTTAACCAGCTCTGGGGCCAACGTCCTGACTTTC. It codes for CASSLLTSSGANVLTF.

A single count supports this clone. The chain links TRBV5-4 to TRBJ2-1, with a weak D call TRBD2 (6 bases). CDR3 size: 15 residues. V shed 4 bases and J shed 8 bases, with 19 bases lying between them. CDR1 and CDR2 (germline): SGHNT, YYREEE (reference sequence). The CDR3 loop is CASSPSRGRDYEQFF. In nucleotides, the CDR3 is TGTGCCAGCAGCCCGAGTAGGGGTCGGGACTATGAGCAGTTCTTC.

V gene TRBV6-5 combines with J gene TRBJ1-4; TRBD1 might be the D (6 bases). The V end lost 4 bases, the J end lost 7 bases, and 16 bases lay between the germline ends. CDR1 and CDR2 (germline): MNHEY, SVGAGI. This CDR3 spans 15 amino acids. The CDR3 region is CASSSRTVGGEKLFF. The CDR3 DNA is TGTGCCAGCAGTTCCAGGACAGTAGGGGGTGAAAAACTGTTTTTT.

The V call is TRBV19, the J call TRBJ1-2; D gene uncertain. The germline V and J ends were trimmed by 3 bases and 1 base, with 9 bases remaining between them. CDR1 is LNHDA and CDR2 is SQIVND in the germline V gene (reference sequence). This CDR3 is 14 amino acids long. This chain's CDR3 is CASSISYGNYGYTF. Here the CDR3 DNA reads TGTGCCAGTAGTATTTCGTACGGTAACTATGGCTACACCTTC.

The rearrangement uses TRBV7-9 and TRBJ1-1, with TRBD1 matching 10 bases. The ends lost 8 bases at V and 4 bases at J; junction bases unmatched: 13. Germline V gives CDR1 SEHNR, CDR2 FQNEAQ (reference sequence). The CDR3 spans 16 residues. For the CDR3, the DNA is TGTGCCAGCGGAGGGACAGGGGTGGGCGAGGGCACTGAAGCTTTCTTT. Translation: CASGGTGVGEGTEAFF.

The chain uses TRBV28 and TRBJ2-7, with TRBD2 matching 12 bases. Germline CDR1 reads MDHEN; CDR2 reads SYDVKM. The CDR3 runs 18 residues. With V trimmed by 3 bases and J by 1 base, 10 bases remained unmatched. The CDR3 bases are TGTGCCAGCAGTTTGGGACTAGCGGGTCCCAGGAGGTCCTACGAGCAGTACTTC. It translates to CASSLGLAGPRRSYEQYF.

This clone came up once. This chain's CDR3 is CASSSEPGQGGGYTF. Here the CDR3 DNA reads TGCGCCAGCAGCAGCGAACCGGGACAGGGAGGTGGCTACACCTTC. V usage is TRBV5-1 and J usage is TRBJ1-2; 9 bases match TRBD1. Trimming at V came to 4 bases and at J to 7 bases, leaving 11 bases not matched to a gene. Per germline, CDR1 SGHRS and CDR2 YFSETQ. The CDR3 is 15 residues long. Full variable domain (remainder filled in from reference TRBV5-1 and TRBJ1-2): KAGVTQTPRYLIKTRGQQVTLSCSPISGHRSVSWYQQTPGQGLQFLFEYFSETQRNKGNFPGRFSGRQFSNSRSEMNVSTLELGDSALYLCASSSEPGQGGGYTFGSGTRLTVV.

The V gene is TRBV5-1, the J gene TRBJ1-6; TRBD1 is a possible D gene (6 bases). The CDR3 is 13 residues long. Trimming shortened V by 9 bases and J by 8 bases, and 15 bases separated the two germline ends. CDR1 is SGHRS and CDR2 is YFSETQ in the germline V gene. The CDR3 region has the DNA TGCGCCACCAGGGGCAGCTTCGATTCACCCCTCCACTTT. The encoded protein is CATRGSFDSPLHF.

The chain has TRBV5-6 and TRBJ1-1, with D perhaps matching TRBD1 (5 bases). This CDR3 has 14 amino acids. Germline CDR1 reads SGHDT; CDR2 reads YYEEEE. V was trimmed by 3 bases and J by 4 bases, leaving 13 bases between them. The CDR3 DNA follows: TGTGCCAGCAGCTGGGACCTGGGGGGCACTGAAGCTTTCTTT. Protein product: CASSWDLGGTEAFF.

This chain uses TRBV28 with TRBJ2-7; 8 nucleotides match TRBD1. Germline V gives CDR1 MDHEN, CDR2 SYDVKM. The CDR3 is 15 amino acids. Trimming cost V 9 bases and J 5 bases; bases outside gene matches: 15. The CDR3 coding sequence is TGTGCCAGTAAGCTCGCACGGACAGGGCTCCACGAGCAGTACTTC. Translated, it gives CASKLARTGLHEQYF.

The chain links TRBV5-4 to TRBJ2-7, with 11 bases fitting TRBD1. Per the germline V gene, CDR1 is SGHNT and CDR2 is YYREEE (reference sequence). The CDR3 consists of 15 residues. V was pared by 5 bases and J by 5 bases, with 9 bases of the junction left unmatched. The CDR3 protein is CASRKHGQGAHEQYF. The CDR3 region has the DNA TGTGCCAGCAGAAAACACGGACAGGGGGCTCACGAGCAGTACTTC. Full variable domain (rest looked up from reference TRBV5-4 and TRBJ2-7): ETGVTQSPTHLIKTRGQQVTLRCSSQSGHNTVSWYQQALGQGPQFIFQYYREEENGRGNFPPRFSGLQFPNYSSELNVNALELDDSALYLCASRKHGQGAHEQYFGPGTRLTVT.

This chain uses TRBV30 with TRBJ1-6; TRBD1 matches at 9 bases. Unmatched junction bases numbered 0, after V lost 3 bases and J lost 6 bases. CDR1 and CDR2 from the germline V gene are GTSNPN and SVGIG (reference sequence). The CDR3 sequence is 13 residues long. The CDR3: CAWRTGGNSPLHF. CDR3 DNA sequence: TGTGCCTGGAGGACAGGGGGTAATTCACCCCTCCACTTT.

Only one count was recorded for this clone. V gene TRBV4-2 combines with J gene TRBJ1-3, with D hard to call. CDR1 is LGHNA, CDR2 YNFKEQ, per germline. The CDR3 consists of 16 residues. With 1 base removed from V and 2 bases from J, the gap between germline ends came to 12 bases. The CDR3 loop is CASSQVFSPPGNTIYF. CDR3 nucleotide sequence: TGTGCCAGCAGCCAAGTTTTTAGTCCCCCTGGAAACACCATATATTTT.

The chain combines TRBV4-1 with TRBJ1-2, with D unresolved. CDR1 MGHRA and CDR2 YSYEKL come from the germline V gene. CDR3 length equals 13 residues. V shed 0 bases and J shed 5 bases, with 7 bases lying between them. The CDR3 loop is CASSQDAVYGYTF. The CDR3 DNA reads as TGCGCCAGCAGCCAAGACGCGGTTTATGGCTACACCTTC.

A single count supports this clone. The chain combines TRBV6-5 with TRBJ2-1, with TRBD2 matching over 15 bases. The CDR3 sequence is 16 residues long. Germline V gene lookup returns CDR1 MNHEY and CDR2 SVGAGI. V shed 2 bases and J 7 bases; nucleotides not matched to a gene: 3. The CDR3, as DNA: TGTGCCAGCAGTTACGGACTAGCGGGAGGGGGGAATGAGCAGTTCTTC. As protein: CASSYGLAGGGNEQFF.

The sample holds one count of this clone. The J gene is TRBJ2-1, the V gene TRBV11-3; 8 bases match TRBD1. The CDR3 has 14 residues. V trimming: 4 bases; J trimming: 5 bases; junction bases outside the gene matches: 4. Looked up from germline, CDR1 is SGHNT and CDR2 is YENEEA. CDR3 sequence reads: CASSWQTGDNEQFF. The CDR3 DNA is TGTGCCAGCAGCTGGCAGACAGGGGACAATGAGCAGTTCTTC.

The CDR3 loop is CASSSSLQGYGYTF. CDR3 DNA: TGCGCCAGCAGCTCAAGCCTACAGGGTTATGGCTACACCTTC. This rearrangement joins TRBV4-3 to TRBJ1-2, with D perhaps matching TRBD1 (6 bases). The CDR3 covers 14 residues. The ends were cut back, 5 bases at V and 5 bases at J, with 15 bases in the middle. Germline V gene lookup returns CDR1 LGHNA and CDR2 YSLEER.

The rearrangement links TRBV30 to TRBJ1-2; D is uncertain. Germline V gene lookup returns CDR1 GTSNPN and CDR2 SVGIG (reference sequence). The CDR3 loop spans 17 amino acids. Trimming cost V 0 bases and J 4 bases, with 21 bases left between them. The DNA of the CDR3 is TGTGCCTGGAGTGTAGATGCCATACTCGCTTTCGGCTATGGCTACACCTTC. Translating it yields CAWSVDAILAFGYGYTF.

As DNA, the CDR3 is TGCGCCAGCAGCTTATATCCAGGACAGGTTCTCTCTGGGGCCAACGTCCTGACTTTC. It encodes CASSLYPGQVLSGANVLTF. J is TRBJ2-6 and V is TRBV5-1; 7 bases line up with TRBD1. The germline V gene has CDR1 SGHRS and CDR2 YFSETQ. This CDR3 is built from 19 residues. The V and J ends lost 2 bases and 0 bases, in that order; junction bases with no gene match: 11. Complete variable domain (other parts from reference TRBV5-1 and TRBJ2-6): KAGVTQTPRYLIKTRGQQVTLSCSPISGHRSVSWYQQTPGQGLQFLFEYFSETQRNKGNFPGRFSGRQFSNSRSEMNVSTLELGDSALYLCASSLYPGQVLSGANVLTFGAGSRLTVL.

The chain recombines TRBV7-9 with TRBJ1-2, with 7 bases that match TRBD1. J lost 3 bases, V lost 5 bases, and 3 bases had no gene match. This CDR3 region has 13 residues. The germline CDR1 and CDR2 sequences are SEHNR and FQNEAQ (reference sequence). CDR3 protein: CASSLGQDYGYTF. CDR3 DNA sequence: TGTGCCAGCAGCCTTGGACAGGACTATGGCTACACCTTC.

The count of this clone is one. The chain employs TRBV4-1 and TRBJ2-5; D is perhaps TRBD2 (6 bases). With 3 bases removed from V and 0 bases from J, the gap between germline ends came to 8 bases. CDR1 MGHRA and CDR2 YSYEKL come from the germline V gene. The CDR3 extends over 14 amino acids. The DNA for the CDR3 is TGCGCCAGCAGCCAGCCGGGGGACCAAGAGACCCAGTACTTC. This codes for CASSQPGDQETQYF.

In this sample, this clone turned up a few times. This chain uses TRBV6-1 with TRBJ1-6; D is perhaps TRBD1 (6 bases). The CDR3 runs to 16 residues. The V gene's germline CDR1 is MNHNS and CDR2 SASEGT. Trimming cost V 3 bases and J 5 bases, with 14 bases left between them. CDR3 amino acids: CASSETLGDNNSPLHF. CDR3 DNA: TGTGCCAGCAGTGAGACCTTGGGGGACAATAATTCACCCCTCCACTTT.

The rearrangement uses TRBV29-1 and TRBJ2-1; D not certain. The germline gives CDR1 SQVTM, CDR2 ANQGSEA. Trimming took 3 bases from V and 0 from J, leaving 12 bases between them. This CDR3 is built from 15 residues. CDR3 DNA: TGCAGCGTTGATGGTTTGGCCATCTCCTACAATGAGCAGTTCTTC. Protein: CSVDGLAISYNEQFF.

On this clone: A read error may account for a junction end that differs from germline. The CDR3 sequence: CASSSVGGTDTQYF. CDR3 bases: TGTGCTAGCAGCTCCGTCGGGGGCACAGATACGCAGTATTTT. V gene TRBV7-7 combines with J gene TRBJ2-3; D possibly corresponds to TRBD2 (5 bases). The CDR3 runs 14 residues. Per the germline V gene, CDR1 is SSHAT and CDR2 is FNYEAQ (reference sequence).

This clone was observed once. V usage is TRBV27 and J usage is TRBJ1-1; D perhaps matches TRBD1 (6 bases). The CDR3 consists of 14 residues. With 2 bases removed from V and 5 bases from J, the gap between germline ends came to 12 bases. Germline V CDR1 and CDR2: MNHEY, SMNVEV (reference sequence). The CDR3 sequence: CASSLGGGRTEAFF. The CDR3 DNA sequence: TGTGCCAGCAGTTTAGGGGGGGGCCGGACTGAAGCTTTCTTT.

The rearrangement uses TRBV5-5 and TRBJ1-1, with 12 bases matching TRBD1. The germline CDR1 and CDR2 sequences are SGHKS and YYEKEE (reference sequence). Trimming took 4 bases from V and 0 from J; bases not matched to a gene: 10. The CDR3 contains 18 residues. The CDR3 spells CASSPLVGQGALNTEAFF. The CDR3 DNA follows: TGTGCCAGCAGCCCACTAGTGGGACAGGGGGCTTTGAACACTGAAGCTTTCTTT.

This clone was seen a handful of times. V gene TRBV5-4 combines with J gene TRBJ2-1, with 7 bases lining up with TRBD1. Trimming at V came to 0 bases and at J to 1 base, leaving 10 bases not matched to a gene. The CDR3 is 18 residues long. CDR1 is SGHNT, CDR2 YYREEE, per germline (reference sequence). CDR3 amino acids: CASSLATGIPLSYNEQFF. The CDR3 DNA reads TGTGCCAGCAGCTTGGCGACAGGGATACCCCTTTCCTACAATGAGCAGTTCTTC. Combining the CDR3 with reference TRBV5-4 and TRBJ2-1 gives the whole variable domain ETGVTQSPTHLIKTRGQQVTLRCSSQSGHNTVSWYQQALGQGPQFIFQYYREEENGRGNFPPRFSGLQFPNYSSELNVNALELDDSALYLCASSLATGIPLSYNEQFFGPGTRLTVL.

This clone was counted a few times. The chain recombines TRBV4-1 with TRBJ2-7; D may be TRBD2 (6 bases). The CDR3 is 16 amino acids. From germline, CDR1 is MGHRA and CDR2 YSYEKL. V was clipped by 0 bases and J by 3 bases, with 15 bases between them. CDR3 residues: CASSQDDGSGGYEQYF. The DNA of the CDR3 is TGCGCCAGCAGCCAAGACGACGGGAGTGGGGGCTACGAGCAGTACTTC.

The CDR3 region is CASSSRTIQETQYF. CDR3 nucleotides: TGTGCCAGCAGCTCCAGGACTATCCAAGAGACCCAGTACTTC. The chain joins TRBV27 to TRBJ2-5, with D perhaps matching TRBD2 (6 bases). Germline loops: CDR1 MNHEY, CDR2 SMNVEV (reference sequence). The CDR3 contains 14 residues. V shed 6 bases and J shed 1 base, with 12 bases lying between them.